These 24 T cell receptor beta chains share one sample of origin, sequenced in a study of T-cell memory formation after mild COVID-19. TCRdb reprocessed the 5' RACE reads with MiXCR, giving one entry per CDR3 protein. The data hold 450,000 to 650,000 distinct CDR3 sequences, with roughly a fifth observed a single time. What was sequenced was PBMCs or a T cell subset sorted from them (not recorded which). The receptors were sampled from an adult woman who had mild COVID-19 (a few samples of this study predate the infection). Cell type and time point are not known.

The V and J genes are TRBV4-3 and TRBJ2-1, with TRBD1 identical over 10 bases. Trimming cost V 0 bases and J 0 bases; bases outside gene matches: 8. From germline, CDR1 is LGHNA and CDR2 YSLEER. This CDR3 region has 19 residues. The CDR3 spells CASSQDVLGQGFSYNEQFF. The DNA of the CDR3 is TGCGCCAGCAGCCAAGATGTCTTGGGACAGGGGTTCTCCTACAATGAGCAGTTCTTC.

The table lists this clonotype with many counts. The chain joins TRBV7-9 to TRBJ2-4; D might be TRBD2 (6 bases). The CDR3 spans 13 residues. With 5 bases removed from V and 7 bases from J, the gap between germline ends came to 12 bases. CDR1 SEHNR and CDR2 FQNEAQ come from the germline V gene (reference sequence). CDR3 coding DNA: TGTGCCAGCAGCGTGCCGGGACTGAACATTCAGTACTTC. Protein sequence: CASSVPGLNIQYF.

This clonotype was seen more than once but under ten times. The genes are TRBV5-1 and TRBJ1-1; D perhaps matches TRBD1 (5 bases). Germline CDR1 SGHRS, CDR2 YFSETQ. Trimming stripped 1 base from V and 1 base from J, with 14 bases between. The CDR3 totals 16 residues. The CDR3 sequence: CASSLTGQTKNTEAFF. The CDR3 DNA reads as TGCGCCAGCAGCTTGACGGGGCAGACCAAGAACACTGAAGCTTTCTTT.

This clonotype was observed a few times. J is TRBJ2-3 and V is TRBV7-9; 9 nucleotides match TRBD2. CDR3 size: 15 residues. V lost 2 bases and J lost 5; bases outside the gene matches: 5. Germline V gives CDR1 SEHNR, CDR2 FQNEAQ (reference sequence). CDR3 bases: TGTGCCAGCAGCTTACTAGCGGGGAGGGGAGATACGCAGTATTTT. Protein product: CASSLLAGRGDTQYF.

The rearrangement links TRBV18 to TRBJ2-7; 7 nucleotides match TRBD2. The ends lost 8 bases at V and 0 bases at J; junction bases unmatched: 4. The germline CDR1 and CDR2 sequences are KGHSH and LQKENI. The CDR3 consists of 13 residues. CDR3 DNA sequence: TGTGCCAGCATCGGGGGGAACTCCTACGAGCAGTACTTC. Translation: CASIGGNSYEQYF.

This chain's CDR3 is CSASRQGVYNQPQHF. The CDR3 DNA sequence: TGCAGTGCCTCTAGACAGGGGGTCTACAATCAGCCCCAGCATTTT. The chain joins TRBV20-1 to TRBJ1-5; 9 bases agree with TRBD1. This CDR3 has 15 amino acids. Germline V gene data show CDR1 as DFQATT and CDR2 as SNEGSKA (reference sequence). V lost 6 bases and J lost 3; bases outside the gene matches: 9.

This sequence joins TRBV5-1 and TRBJ1-2, with D unresolved. Trimming took 3 bases from V and 0 from J, leaving 12 bases between them. Germline values: CDR1 SGHRS, CDR2 YFSETQ. This CDR3 comprises 15 residues. The CDR3 region has the DNA TGCGCCAGCAGCTCCCCGGAGGGCCCTAACTATGGCTACACCTTC. This sequence encodes CASSSPEGPNYGYTF.

This clonotype came up many times. V and J are TRBV7-2 and TRBJ2-5; D is perhaps TRBD2 (5 bases). Germline loops: CDR1 SGHTA, CDR2 FQGNSA. The V end was cut by 3 bases, the J end by 5 bases, with 16 bases between. The CDR3 runs to 15 residues. The CDR3 region has the DNA TGTGCCAGCAGCTTGGCGCCGGGGTATCGGGAGACCCAGTACTTC. Its translation: CASSLAPGYRETQYF.

Comment on this clonotype: One end of the junction fails to match germline, which may point to a read error. This sequence joins TRBV2 and TRBJ2-1; tentatively, D is TRBD2 (6 bases). This CDR3 comprises 12 residues. Germline V lookup: CDR1 SNHLY, CDR2 FYNNEI. CDR3 sequence reads: CASSEGVRGQFF. DNA of the CDR3: TGTGCCAGCAGCGAAGGGGTGCGGGGGCAGTTCTTC.

As concerns this clonotype: One end of the junction is discordant with germline, which a read error may explain. The chain combines TRBV6-2 or TRBV6-3 with TRBJ2-1; D is ambiguous. The CDR3 extends over 13 amino acids. Looked up from germline, CDR1 is MNHEY and CDR2 is SVGEGT. In nucleotides, the CDR3 is TGTGCCAGCAGCCGACACTGGTACAATGAGCAGTTATTC. This gives the protein CASSRHWYNEQLF.

The CDR3 region is CASSKTSGQETQYF. The CDR3 nucleotides read TGTGCCAGCAGCAAGACTAGCGGTCAAGAGACCCAGTACTTC. The chain uses TRBV7-9 and TRBJ2-5; 9 nucleotides agree with TRBD2. The CDR3 is made up of 14 amino acids. Germline V CDR1 and CDR2: SEHNR, FQNEAQ (reference sequence). V was clipped by 5 bases and J by 2 bases; unmatched bases: 3.

This clonotype was seen at least ten times. The chain is built from TRBV3-1 and TRBJ2-4; D gene ambiguous. The CDR3 is 14 residues long. The germline V gene has CDR1 LGHDT and CDR2 YNNKEL (reference sequence). V was clipped by 4 bases and J by 6 bases, with 13 bases between them. CDR3 bases: TGTGCCAGCAGCCCCCCAGGAATGTCAAACATTCAGTACTTC. Its translation is CASSPPGMSNIQYF. Full variable domain (outside the CDR3, taken from reference TRBV3-1 and TRBJ2-4): DTAVSQTPKYLVTQMGNDKSIKCEQNLGHDTMYWYKQDSKKFLKIMFSYNNKELIINETVPNRFSPKSPDKAHLNLHINSLELGDSAVYFCASSPPGMSNIQYFGAGTRLSVL.

The chain has TRBV30 and TRBJ1-5; no clear D. Looked up from germline, CDR1 is GTSNPN and CDR2 is SVGIG (reference sequence). The CDR3 covers 15 residues. V was shortened by 4 bases and J by 0 bases, with 13 bases between the two germline ends. The CDR3 DNA reads TGTGCCTGGACTCCACAGAGTTATAGCAATCAGCCCCAGCATTTT. As protein: CAWTPQSYSNQPQHF.

This clonotype was recorded a few times. V and J are TRBV12-3 or TRBV12-4 and TRBJ2-5, with D unresolved. V was clipped by 4 bases and J by 0 bases, with 12 bases between them. This CDR3 has 15 residues. The CDR3, as DNA: TGTGCCAGCAGTTCCCCAAGGAGAGACCAAGAGACCCAGTACTTC. Its protein product is CASSSPRRDQETQYF.

The chain carries TRBV12-3 or TRBV12-4 and TRBJ1-2; the match to TRBD1 covers 9 bases. The ends lost 6 bases at V and 4 bases at J; junction bases unmatched: 12. The CDR3 is 16 amino acids. The CDR3 DNA sequence: TGTGCCAGCAGCTACGGGACAGGGAGTAGAGTCTATGGCTACACCTTC. This translates into CASSYGTGSRVYGYTF.

CDR3 sequence (DNA): TGTGCCAGCAGCATCCAAGACGGAGATACGCAGTATTTT. It translates to CASSIQDGDTQYF. The genes are TRBV7-2 and TRBJ2-3, with no clear D. CDR1 SGHTA and CDR2 FQGNSA come from the germline V gene. Trimming pared 5 bases from V and 5 bases from J, leaving 11 bases between. This CDR3 comprises 13 residues.

V usage is TRBV4-1 and J usage is TRBJ2-7; D may be TRBD2 (5 bases). The V and J ends lost 6 bases and 3 bases respectively, with 15 bases between them. The CDR3 has 14 amino acids. From germline, CDR1 is MGHRA and CDR2 YSYEKL. The chain's CDR3 is CASRGETIDYEQYF. The CDR3 coding sequence is TGCGCCAGCAGGGGAGAGACTATAGACTACGAGCAGTACTTC.

This clonotype was seen only a few times. This chain uses TRBV23-1 with TRBJ2-7; 8 bases align to TRBD2. TRBV23-1 is sorted into the ORF group, with uncertain function. This CDR3 is built from 15 residues. With V trimmed by 10 bases and J by 7 bases, 18 bases remained unmatched. This CDR3 is CANPPTEAGGREQYF. CDR3 DNA: TGCGCCAACCCCCCAACCGAGGCGGGAGGAAGAGAGCAGTACTTC.

The J gene is TRBJ2-1, the V gene TRBV28, with D tentatively TRBD1 (6 bases). The ends were cut back, 6 bases at V and 16 bases at J, with 19 bases in the middle. The CDR3 has 12 residues. Germline V gene data show CDR1 as MDHEN and CDR2 as SYDVKM. CDR3 in amino acids: CASSSGQRLRFF. The CDR3 nucleotides are TGTGCCAGCAGCTCCGGACAGCGTCTGCGATTCTTC.

This clonotype was observed many times. The chain links TRBV14 to TRBJ2-7; 7 bases align to TRBD1. CDR3 length: 13 residues. J was trimmed by 7 bases and V by 1 base; bases with no gene match: 4. CDR1 and CDR2 (germline): SGHDN, FVKESK. The CDR3 DNA reads TGTGCCAGCAGCCAAGTGAGGGGGCTGGAGCAGTACTTC. Its translation is CASSQVRGLEQYF.

The J gene is TRBJ2-3, the V gene TRBV7-6; D ambiguous. The CDR3 extends over 13 amino acids. The V end was cut by 5 bases, the J end by 4 bases, with 10 bases between. Germline CDR1 and CDR2: SGHVS and FNYEAQ. CDR3 nucleotides: TGTGCCAGCAGCCAAGTAACCCCAGATACGCAGTATTTT. Translated: CASSQVTPDTQYF.

This clonotype has more than one count but fewer than ten. V usage is TRBV11-2 and J usage is TRBJ2-1; 13 bases match TRBD2. CDR3 length: 15 residues. Germline V gene data show CDR1 as SGHAT and CDR2 as FQNNGV. With 5 bases clipped from V and 9 bases from J, the junction kept 7 bases outside the gene matches. In DNA form, the CDR3 reads TGTGCCAGCAGCCGACAACTAGCGGGGGGGCGTGAGCAGTTCTTC. Its translation is CASSRQLAGGREQFF. The whole variable domain, filled in from reference TRBV11-2 and TRBJ2-1, reads EAGVAQSPRYKIIEKRQSVAFWCNPISGHATLYWYQQILGQGPKLLIQFQNNGVVDDSQLPKDRFSAERLKGVDSTLKIQPAKLEDSAVYLCASSRQLAGGREQFFGPGTRLTVL.

V usage is TRBV7-6 and J usage is TRBJ1-6, with D unclear. Germline-derived CDR1 and CDR2 are SGHVS and FNYEAQ. V shed 5 bases and J shed 7 bases, with 15 bases lying between them. This CDR3 contains 15 residues. CDR3 residues: CASSADPIGNSPLHF. DNA of the CDR3: TGTGCCAGCAGCGCAGACCCGATTGGGAATTCACCCCTCCACTTT.

The J gene is TRBJ2-5, the V gene TRBV20-1; D not resolved. The CDR3 totals 15 residues. Trimming removed 0 bases at V and 3 bases at J, with 14 bases between. Germline V gene sequence: CDR1 DFQATT, CDR2 SNEGSKA (reference sequence). CDR3: CSARDLGHAEETQYF. The CDR3 DNA sequence: TGCAGTGCTAGAGATCTTGGTCACGCGGAAGAGACCCAGTACTTC.